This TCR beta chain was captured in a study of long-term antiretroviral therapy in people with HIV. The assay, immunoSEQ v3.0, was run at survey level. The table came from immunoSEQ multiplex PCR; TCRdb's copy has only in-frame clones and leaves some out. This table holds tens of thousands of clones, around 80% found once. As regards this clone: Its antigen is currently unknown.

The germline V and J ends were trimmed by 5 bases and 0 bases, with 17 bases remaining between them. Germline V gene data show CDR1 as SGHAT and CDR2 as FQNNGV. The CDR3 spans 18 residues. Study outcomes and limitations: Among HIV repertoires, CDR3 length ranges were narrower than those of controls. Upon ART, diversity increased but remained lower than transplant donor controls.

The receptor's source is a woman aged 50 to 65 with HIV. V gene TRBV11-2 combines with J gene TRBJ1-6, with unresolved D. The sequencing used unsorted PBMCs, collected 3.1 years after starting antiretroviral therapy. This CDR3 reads CASSTDGLQRSYNSPLHF. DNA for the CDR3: TGTGCCAGCAGCACAGACGGACTCCAACGCTCCTATAATTCACCCCTCCACTTT.